This T cell receptor beta chain was identified in a study of T cells in Graves' hyperthyroidism and ophthalmopathy. Study observations and caveats: Ophthalmopathy was model-predicted a median about 6.7 months pre-onset.

With V trimmed by 5 bases and J by 7 bases, 9 bases remained unmatched. Germline values: CDR1 MDHEN, CDR2 SYDVKM. CDR3 length: 14 residues. This clonotype showed up many times. Its specificity is unknown. Regions amplified from RNA transcripts were the TCR beta CDR3 regions. Using the HTBI primer set, a first-round RT-PCR was run on the TCR CDR3. TCRdb called the multiplex PCR reads again in MiXCR, with one record for every CDR3 protein. Here the sample spans hundreds of thousands of distinct CDR3 sequences, roughly 13% being singletons. Patients showing uncontrolled infection, other autoimmune disease, pregnancy or lactation were ineligible. The authors obtained PBMCs from roughly 10 ml of fresh peripheral blood.

The specimen was blood. This sequence originates from a woman in her thirties with Graves' hyperthyroidism. The J gene is TRBJ2-7, the V gene TRBV28; 9 bases fit TRBD2. CDR3 residues: CASSIIAGAREQYF. The CDR3 DNA follows: TGTGCCAGCAGTATAATAGCGGGAGCTAGAGAGCAGTACTTC.